These 5 T cell receptor beta chains were all obtained from the same sample, sequenced in a study of beta chain features in type 1 diabetes. As every portion of the isolated RNA was reverse transcribed, the sequencing read expressed TCRB transcripts. Using immunoSEQ multiplex PCR, the repertoire was profiled, and TCRdb retains in-frame clones only, with some absent. In the table there are roughly 380,000 clones, roughly a fifth of which are singletons. Sequenced material: naive CD4+ T cells from blood. These receptors all stem from a young woman in good health.

The CDR3, as DNA: TGTGCCAGCAGCTTTGCGAATGAAAAACTGTTTTTT. Translating gives CASSFANEKLFF. The rearrangement uses TRBV7-9 and TRBJ1-4; D is uncertain. The CDR3 runs 12 residues. Trimming shortened V by 3 bases and J by 5 bases, and 4 bases separated the two germline ends. CDR1 and CDR2 from the germline V gene are SEHNR and FQNEAQ (reference sequence).

The chain is built from TRBV18 and TRBJ1-2, with 9 bases lining up with TRBD1. This CDR3 is built from 14 residues. Germline CDR1 KGHSH, CDR2 LQKENI. The V gene end was trimmed by 4 bases and the J gene end by 2 bases; junction bases not matched to a gene: 2. This CDR3 reads CASSQDRGNYGYTF. The CDR3 DNA is TGTGCCAGCTCACAGGACAGGGGCAACTATGGCTACACCTTC.

In its sample, this clone was seen a few times. The J gene is TRBJ1-1, the V gene TRBV30; D is uncertain. CDR3 length equals 11 residues. CDR1 is GTSNPN, CDR2 SVGIG, per germline (reference sequence). The germline V and J ends were trimmed by 5 bases and 3 bases, with 7 bases remaining between them. The CDR3 DNA reads TGTGCCTGGCTCCGGGACACTGAAGCTTTCTTT. This translates into CAWLRDTEAFF.

This sequence joins TRBV5-1 and TRBJ2-5, with TRBD1 matching 7 bases. The CDR3 consists of 15 residues. The J segment lost 6 bases and the V segment lost 3 bases, leaving 11 bases of the junction unmatched. In germline, CDR1 is SGHRS, CDR2 YFSETQ. CDR3 sequence reads: CASSSTGNRVQTQYF. CDR3 in DNA: TGCGCCAGCAGCTCGACAGGGAACAGGGTGCAGACCCAGTACTTC. The whole variable domain, remainder taken from reference TRBV5-1 and TRBJ2-5, is KAGVTQTPRYLIKTRGQQVTLSCSPISGHRSVSWYQQTPGQGLQFLFEYFSETQRNKGNFPGRFSGRQFSNSRSEMNVSTLELGDSALYLCASSSTGNRVQTQYFGPGTRLLVL.

This clone was observed a handful of times. This chain joins TRBV30 and TRBJ2-2; tentative D call: TRBD1 (5 bases). V was clipped by 3 bases and J by 5 bases, with 10 bases between them. CDR3 length: 13 amino acids. Per the germline V gene, CDR1 is GTSNPN and CDR2 is SVGIG (reference sequence). The CDR3 reads CAWRLGLTGELFF. The CDR3 DNA follows: TGTGCCTGGAGGTTGGGGCTAACCGGGGAGCTGTTTTTT.